This is a list of T cell receptor beta chains from one sample in a study of T cell responses to AZD1222 COVID-19 vaccine. The method was immunoSEQ multiplex PCR; TCRdb's version includes in-frame clones alone and lacks a portion of them. The profile shows some 120,000 clones, about 88% of them singletons. Sequenced material: peripheral blood, taken on day 0 of AZD1222 vaccination. Receptors were obtained from an adult in good health. Each CDR3 is given with its conserved first and last residue. A D gene is named only where the DNA matches it firmly. Size is stated for part of the rows, as once, few or many counts, or as a class when the clone is expanded.

CDR3nt: TGTGCCAGCAGCGGACAGGCGTCTGGAAACACCATATATTTT; CDR3aa: CASSGQASGNTIYF; d_gene: .; j_gene: TRBJ1-3; abundance: .; v_gene: TRBV9
CDR3nt: TGTGCTAGTGGTTTGGTTATGCCTCCCCGAAGGTCGGCTAATGAAAAACTGTTTTTT; CDR3aa: CASGLVMPPRRSANEKLFF; d_gene: .; j_gene: TRBJ1-4; abundance: .; v_gene: TRBV12-5
CDR3nt: TGTGCCAGCAGCTTACCCGAGGCGGGCGGGGAGCTGTTTTTT; CDR3aa: CASSLPEAGGELFF; d_gene: .; j_gene: TRBJ2-2; abundance: .; v_gene: TRBV7-6
CDR3nt: TGTGCCAGCAGCTCCCGGGACAGGGGGCTTAACACCGGGGAGCTGTTTTTT; CDR3aa: CASSSRDRGLNTGELFF; d_gene: TRBD1; j_gene: TRBJ2-2; abundance: .; v_gene: TRBV7-9
CDR3nt: TGTGCCAGCAGCGTCCGGGACAGGGAAGGCTACACCTTC; CDR3aa: CASSVRDREGYTF; d_gene: TRBD1; j_gene: TRBJ1-2; abundance: .; v_gene: TRBV9
CDR3nt: TGTGCCAGCAGTTTAGGACAGACATCCTACGAGCAGTACTTC; CDR3aa: CASSLGQTSYEQYF; d_gene: .; j_gene: TRBJ2-7; abundance: .; v_gene: TRBV2
CDR3nt: TGTGCCAGCAGCCCCTCCCCGGGAATAATTCGCAATCAGCCCCAGCATTTT; CDR3aa: CASSPSPGIIRNQPQHF; d_gene: .; j_gene: TRBJ1-5; abundance: .; v_gene: TRBV5-5
CDR3nt: TGTGCCAGCAGCCTAGCCCCAGCGGGAGGGTACGAGCAGTACTTC; CDR3aa: CASSLAPAGGYEQYF; d_gene: TRBD2; j_gene: TRBJ2-7; abundance: .; v_gene: TRBV7-8
CDR3nt: TGTGCCAGCAGCTTTGGTAATAGTCCGGGGGAGACCCAGTACTTC; CDR3aa: CASSFGNSPGETQYF; d_gene: .; j_gene: TRBJ2-5; abundance: .; v_gene: TRBV7-3
CDR3nt: TGTGCCAGCAGCTCCGGCTTCGAGCAGTACTTC; CDR3aa: CASSSGFEQYF; d_gene: .; j_gene: TRBJ2-7; abundance: once; v_gene: TRBV21-1
CDR3nt: TGCGCCAGCACACCAGGGGAGGGGGGAAGCACTGAAGCTTTCTTT; CDR3aa: CASTPGEGGSTEAFF; d_gene: .; j_gene: TRBJ1-1; abundance: .; v_gene: TRBV5-1
CDR3nt: TGTGCCACCAGTGATCCAGGGGTAGAGACCCAGTACTTC; CDR3aa: CATSDPGVETQYF; d_gene: .; j_gene: TRBJ2-5; abundance: .; v_gene: TRBV24-1
CDR3nt: TGTGCCAGCAGTAGGTATGAGGGTGAAAAACTGTTTTTT; CDR3aa: CASSRYEGEKLFF; d_gene: .; j_gene: TRBJ1-4; abundance: .; v_gene: TRBV9
CDR3nt: TGTGCCAGCAGTCACGGAAGCCAACTCCCTTTGGTGGAAGCTTTCTTT; CDR3aa: CASSHGSQLPLVEAFF; d_gene: .; j_gene: TRBJ1-1; abundance: .; v_gene: TRBV28
CDR3nt: TGCGCCAGCAGCCAAGAATCATACGGGACAGGAGTTTACAATGAGCAGTTCTTC; CDR3aa: CASSQESYGTGVYNEQFF; d_gene: TRBD1; j_gene: TRBJ2-1; abundance: .; v_gene: TRBV4-3
CDR3nt: TGTGCCACATGGGGAGGGATTGTCGACACTGAAGCTTTCTTT; CDR3aa: CATWGGIVDTEAFF; d_gene: .; j_gene: TRBJ1-1; abundance: .; v_gene: TRBV10-3
CDR3nt: TGCGCCAGCAGCCTAGCGGGAGGCACAGATACGCAGTATTTT; CDR3aa: CASSLAGGTDTQYF; d_gene: TRBD2; j_gene: TRBJ2-3; abundance: .; v_gene: TRBV10-1
CDR3nt: TGTGCCAGCAGTTACTCGACCGCAACTAATGAAAAACTGTTTTTT; CDR3aa: CASSYSTATNEKLFF; d_gene: .; j_gene: TRBJ1-4; abundance: .; v_gene: TRBV6-2/TRBV6-3
CDR3nt: TGCGCCAGCAGCCTTAGTTTGTGGGGTGAGCAGTTCTTC; CDR3aa: CASSLSLWGEQFF; d_gene: .; j_gene: TRBJ2-1; abundance: .; v_gene: TRBV5-1
CDR3nt: TGTGCCAGCAGCCAGGGGGGGAGTTACGAGCAGTACTTC; CDR3aa: CASSQGGSYEQYF; d_gene: .; j_gene: TRBJ2-7; abundance: .; v_gene: TRBV27
CDR3nt: TGTGCCAGCAGTGACCTCCTCCTGACTCTTGGCTACACCTTC; CDR3aa: CASSDLLLTLGYTF; d_gene: .; j_gene: TRBJ1-2; abundance: .; v_gene: TRBV6-1
CDR3nt: TGTGCCAGCACCTTCGCCAGCCGGAACACTGAAGCTTTCTTT; CDR3aa: CASTFASRNTEAFF; d_gene: .; j_gene: TRBJ1-1; abundance: .; v_gene: TRBV7-2
CDR3nt: TGTGCCAGCTCTCGACAGGGGGCTTACGAGACCCAGTACTTC; CDR3aa: CASSRQGAYETQYF; d_gene: TRBD1; j_gene: TRBJ2-5; abundance: .; v_gene: TRBV18
CDR3nt: TGCAGCGTTGGGTTAGCGGGACCCTACGAGCAGTACTTC; CDR3aa: CSVGLAGPYEQYF; d_gene: TRBD2; j_gene: TRBJ2-7; abundance: .; v_gene: TRBV29-1
CDR3nt: TGTGCCATAACCGACAGGGAATGGAATGAGCAGTTCTTC; CDR3aa: CAITDREWNEQFF; d_gene: TRBD1; j_gene: TRBJ2-1; abundance: .; v_gene: TRBV10-3
CDR3nt: TGTGCCAGCAGCGTGCCCCTTAGCGGGGGGGCCTACGAGCAGTACTTC; CDR3aa: CASSVPLSGGAYEQYF; d_gene: TRBD2; j_gene: TRBJ2-7; abundance: .; v_gene: TRBV13
CDR3nt: TGTGCCAGCAGCCAAGATCTCGGGGAGGGCTACGAGCAGTACTTC; CDR3aa: CASSQDLGEGYEQYF; d_gene: TRBD2; j_gene: TRBJ2-7; abundance: .; v_gene: TRBV4-2
CDR3nt: TGTGCCAGCAGTAGCGGGTTCGGCTACACCTTC; CDR3aa: CASSSGFGYTF; d_gene: .; j_gene: TRBJ1-2; abundance: once; v_gene: TRBV6-2/TRBV6-3
CDR3nt: TGTGCCAGCAGCATAGACACAGATACGCAGTATTTT; CDR3aa: CASSIDTDTQYF; d_gene: .; j_gene: TRBJ2-3; abundance: once; v_gene: TRBV7-6
CDR3nt: TGTGCCAGCAGATCCGGGACAGGAGACACAGATACGCAGTATTTT; CDR3aa: CASRSGTGDTDTQYF; d_gene: TRBD1; j_gene: TRBJ2-3; abundance: .; v_gene: TRBV28
CDR3nt: TGTGCCAGCGGGGGATTTAGCAATCAGCCCCAGCATTTT; CDR3aa: CASGGFSNQPQHF; d_gene: .; j_gene: TRBJ1-5; abundance: .; v_gene: TRBV2
CDR3nt: TGTGCCAGCAGTCCCCGAACCAGCATATCTGGGGCCAACGTCCTGACTTTC; CDR3aa: CASSPRTSISGANVLTF; d_gene: .; j_gene: TRBJ2-6; abundance: .; v_gene: TRBV27
CDR3nt: TGTGCCAGCAGCGGCGGGCAGGGACAGGCCTATGGCTACACCTTC; CDR3aa: CASSGGQGQAYGYTF; d_gene: TRBD1; j_gene: TRBJ1-2; abundance: .; v_gene: TRBV11-3
CDR3nt: TGCGCCACCCGACCCGGACTAGCAGGAGAGACCCAGTACTTC; CDR3aa: CATRPGLAGETQYF; d_gene: TRBD2; j_gene: TRBJ2-5; abundance: .; v_gene: TRBV5-1
CDR3nt: TGCGCCAGCAGCACCGGGGCAGGCCTGAACACTGAAGCTTTCTTT; CDR3aa: CASSTGAGLNTEAFF; d_gene: .; j_gene: TRBJ1-1; abundance: .; v_gene: TRBV5-1
CDR3nt: TGTGCCAGCAGCATCGACAATGCTGGAAACACCATATATTTT; CDR3aa: CASSIDNAGNTIYF; d_gene: .; j_gene: TRBJ1-3; abundance: .; v_gene: TRBV6-5
CDR3nt: TGTGCCAGCAGTTACGGCACAGGGGAAAAACTGTTTTTT; CDR3aa: CASSYGTGEKLFF; d_gene: .; j_gene: TRBJ1-4; abundance: .; v_gene: TRBV6-5
CDR3nt: TGTGCCAGCAGATCTAAATGGGGCGCCGGTAATTCACCCCTCCACTTT; CDR3aa: CASRSKWGAGNSPLHF; d_gene: .; j_gene: TRBJ1-6; abundance: .; v_gene: TRBV28
CDR3nt: TGTGCCAGCGGCAGGCCTTCTGGGGCCAACGTCCTGACTTTC; CDR3aa: CASGRPSGANVLTF; d_gene: .; j_gene: TRBJ2-6; abundance: once; v_gene: TRBV7-9
CDR3nt: TGTGCCAGCAGCGTAGGGGCGAGCAATCAGCCCCAGCATTTT; CDR3aa: CASSVGASNQPQHF; d_gene: .; j_gene: TRBJ1-5; abundance: .; v_gene: TRBV9
CDR3nt: TGTGCCACCAGTGATGGTGCAGATACGCAGTATTTT; CDR3aa: CATSDGADTQYF; d_gene: .; j_gene: TRBJ2-3; abundance: .; v_gene: TRBV24-1
CDR3nt: TGTGCCAGCAGTTTAACCCAGCATTCGGGACCTGAAGCTTTCTTT; CDR3aa: CASSLTQHSGPEAFF; d_gene: .; j_gene: TRBJ1-1; abundance: .; v_gene: TRBV28
CDR3nt: TGTGCCAGCAGCCCTAGCGGGGACCGACAGTGGGGCACAGATACGCAGTATTTT; CDR3aa: CASSPSGDRQWGTDTQYF; d_gene: TRBD2; j_gene: TRBJ2-3; abundance: .; v_gene: TRBV11-3
CDR3nt: TGTGCCAGTACCCCCCAAGTTAGCGGGGTGCAAGAGACCCAGTACTTC; CDR3aa: CASTPQVSGVQETQYF; d_gene: TRBD2; j_gene: TRBJ2-5; abundance: .; v_gene: TRBV19
CDR3nt: TGTGCCAGTAGTATGGGACAGGGGGCAGAAAATTCACCCCTCCACTTT; CDR3aa: CASSMGQGAENSPLHF; d_gene: TRBD1; j_gene: TRBJ1-6; abundance: .; v_gene: TRBV19
CDR3nt: TGTGCCAGCAGCTTAGCCCCTGGGACAGGGGCTAACTATGGCTACACCTTC; CDR3aa: CASSLAPGTGANYGYTF; d_gene: TRBD1; j_gene: TRBJ1-2; abundance: .; v_gene: TRBV7-2
CDR3nt: TGTGCCAGCAGCACCCCGGTCGGGGTGGGGGGCCCTAATGAAAAACTGTTTTTT; CDR3aa: CASSTPVGVGGPNEKLFF; d_gene: .; j_gene: TRBJ1-4; abundance: .; v_gene: TRBV28
CDR3nt: TGTGCCAGCAGTTCGGACGGTGGCGGATCACCCCTCCACTTT; CDR3aa: CASSSDGGGSPLHF; d_gene: .; j_gene: TRBJ1-6; abundance: .; v_gene: TRBV7-9
CDR3nt: TGCGCCAGCAGCTTGAGTGGGGCCAGTCCTGAAGCTTTCTTT; CDR3aa: CASSLSGASPEAFF; d_gene: .; j_gene: TRBJ1-1; abundance: .; v_gene: TRBV5-1
CDR3nt: TGTGCCAGCAGTCAACACCCCCCCGTGAACACCGGGGAGCTGTTTTTT; CDR3aa: CASSQHPPVNTGELFF; d_gene: .; j_gene: TRBJ2-2; abundance: .; v_gene: TRBV9
CDR3nt: TGTGCCAGCAGCCCGGGTTTGGGGGGGGCCGTAGATACGCAGTATTTT; CDR3aa: CASSPGLGGAVDTQYF; d_gene: .; j_gene: TRBJ2-3; abundance: .; v_gene: TRBV11-2